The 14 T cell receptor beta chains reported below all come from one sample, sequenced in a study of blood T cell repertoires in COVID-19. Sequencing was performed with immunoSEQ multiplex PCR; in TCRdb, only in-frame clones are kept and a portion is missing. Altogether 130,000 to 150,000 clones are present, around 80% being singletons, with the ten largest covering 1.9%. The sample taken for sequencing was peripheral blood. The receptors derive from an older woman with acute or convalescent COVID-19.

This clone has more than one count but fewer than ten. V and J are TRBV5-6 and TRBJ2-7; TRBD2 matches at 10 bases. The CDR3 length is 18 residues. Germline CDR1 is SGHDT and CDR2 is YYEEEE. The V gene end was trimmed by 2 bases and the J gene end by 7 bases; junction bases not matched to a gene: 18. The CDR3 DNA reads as TGTGCCAGCAGCTTCTCGCGTCAGGGAAGCGGGAGGGCTAAAGAGCAGTACTTC. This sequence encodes CASSFSRQGSGRAKEQYF. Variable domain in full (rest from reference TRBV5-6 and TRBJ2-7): DAGVTQSPTHLIKTRGQQVTLRCSPKSGHDTVSWYQQALGQGPQFIFQYYEEEERQRGNFPDRFSGHQFPNYSSELNVNALLLGDSALYLCASSFSRQGSGRAKEQYFGPGTRLTVT.

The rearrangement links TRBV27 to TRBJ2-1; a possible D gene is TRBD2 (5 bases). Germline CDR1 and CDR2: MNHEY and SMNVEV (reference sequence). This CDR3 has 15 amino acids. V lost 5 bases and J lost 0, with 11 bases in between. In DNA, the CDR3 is TGTGCCAGCAGTGACTACACGTCCTCCTACAATGAGCAGTTCTTC. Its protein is CASSDYTSSYNEQFF.

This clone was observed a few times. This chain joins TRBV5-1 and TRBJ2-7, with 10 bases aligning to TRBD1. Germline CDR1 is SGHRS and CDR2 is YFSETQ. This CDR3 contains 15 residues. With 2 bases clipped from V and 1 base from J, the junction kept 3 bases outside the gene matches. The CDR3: CASSFDRGLSYEQYF. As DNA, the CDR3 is TGCGCCAGCAGCTTCGACAGGGGGCTTTCCTACGAGCAGTACTTC.

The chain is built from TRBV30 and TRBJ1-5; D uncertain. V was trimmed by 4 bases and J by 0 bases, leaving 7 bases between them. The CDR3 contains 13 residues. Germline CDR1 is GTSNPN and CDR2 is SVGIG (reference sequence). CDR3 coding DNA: TGTGCCTGGAATATAGATAGCAATCAGCCCCAGCATTTT. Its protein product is CAWNIDSNQPQHF.

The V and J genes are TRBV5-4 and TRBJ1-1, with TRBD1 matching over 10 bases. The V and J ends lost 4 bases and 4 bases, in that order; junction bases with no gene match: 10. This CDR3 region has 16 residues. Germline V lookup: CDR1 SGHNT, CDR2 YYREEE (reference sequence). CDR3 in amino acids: CASSDPGTGVSTEAFF. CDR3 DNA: TGTGCCAGCAGCGACCCTGGGACAGGGGTTTCCACTGAAGCTTTCTTT.

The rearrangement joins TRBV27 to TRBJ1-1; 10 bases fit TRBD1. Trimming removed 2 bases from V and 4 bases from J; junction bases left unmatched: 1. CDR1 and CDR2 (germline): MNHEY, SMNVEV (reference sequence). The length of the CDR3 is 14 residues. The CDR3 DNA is TGTGCCAGCAGTTTAAGGACAGGGGGCACTGAAGCTTTCTTT. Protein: CASSLRTGGTEAFF.

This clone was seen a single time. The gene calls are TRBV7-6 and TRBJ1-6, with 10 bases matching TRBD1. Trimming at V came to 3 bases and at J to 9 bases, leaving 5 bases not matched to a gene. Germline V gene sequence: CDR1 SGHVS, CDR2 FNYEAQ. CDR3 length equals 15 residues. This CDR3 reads CASSFFGTGASPLHF. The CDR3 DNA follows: TGTGCCAGCAGCTTCTTTGGGACAGGGGCTTCACCCCTCCACTTT.

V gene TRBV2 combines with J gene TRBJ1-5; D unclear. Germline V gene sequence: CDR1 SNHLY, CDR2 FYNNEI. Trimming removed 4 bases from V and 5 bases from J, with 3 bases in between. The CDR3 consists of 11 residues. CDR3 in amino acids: CASSGDQPQHF. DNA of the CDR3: TGTGCCAGCAGTGGAGATCAGCCCCAGCATTTT.

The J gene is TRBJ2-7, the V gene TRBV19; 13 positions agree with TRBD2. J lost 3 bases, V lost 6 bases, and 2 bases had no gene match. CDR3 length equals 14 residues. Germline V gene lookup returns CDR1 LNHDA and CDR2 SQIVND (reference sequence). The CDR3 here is CASSGLAGVYEQYF. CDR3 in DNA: TGTGCCAGTAGCGGACTAGCGGGAGTCTACGAGCAGTACTTC.

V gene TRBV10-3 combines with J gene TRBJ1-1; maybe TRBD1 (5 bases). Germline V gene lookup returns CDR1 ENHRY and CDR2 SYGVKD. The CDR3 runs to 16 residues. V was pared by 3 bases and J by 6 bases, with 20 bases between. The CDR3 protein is CAISESGGSYSSEAFF. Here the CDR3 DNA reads TGTGCCATCAGTGAATCCGGGGGTTCCTATTCCTCTGAAGCTTTCTTT.

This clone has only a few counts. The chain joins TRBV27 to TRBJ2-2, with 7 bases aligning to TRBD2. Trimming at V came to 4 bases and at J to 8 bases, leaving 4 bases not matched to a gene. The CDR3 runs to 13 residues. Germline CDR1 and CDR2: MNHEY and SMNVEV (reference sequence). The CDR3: CASSWSGGGELFF. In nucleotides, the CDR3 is TGTGCCAGCAGTTGGTCGGGAGGTGGGGAGCTGTTTTTT.

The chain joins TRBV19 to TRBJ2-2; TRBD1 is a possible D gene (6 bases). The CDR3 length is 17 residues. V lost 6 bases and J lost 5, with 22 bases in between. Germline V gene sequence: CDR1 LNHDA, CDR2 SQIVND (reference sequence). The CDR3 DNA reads TGTGCCAGTAGAGCGGTACAGGGTCTCCCAGGGACCGGGGAGCTGTTTTTT. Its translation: CASRAVQGLPGTGELFF.

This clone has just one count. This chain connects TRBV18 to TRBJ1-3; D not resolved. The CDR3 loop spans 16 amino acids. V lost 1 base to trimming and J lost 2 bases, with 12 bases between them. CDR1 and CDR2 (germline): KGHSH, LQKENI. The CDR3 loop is CASSPLPNLAGNTIYF. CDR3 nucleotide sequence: TGTGCCAGCTCACCACTTCCTAACCTCGCTGGAAACACCATATATTTT.

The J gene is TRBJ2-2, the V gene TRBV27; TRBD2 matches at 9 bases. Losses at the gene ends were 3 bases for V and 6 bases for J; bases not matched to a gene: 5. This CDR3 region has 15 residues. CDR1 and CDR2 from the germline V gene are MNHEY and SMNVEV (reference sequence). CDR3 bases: TGTGCCAGCAGTTTGGTAGCGGGAGTGGCCGGGGAGCTGTTTTTT. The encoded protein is CASSLVAGVAGELFF.